Sequencing of this T cell receptor (beta chain) was carried out in a study of control samples from healthy donors and cancer patients. Measured with immunoSEQ multiplex PCR; TCRdb has only the in-frame clones, and not every one. This sample yields 65,000 to 100,000 clones, of which roughly 86% are seen a single time; around 18% belongs to the top ten. Input material: blood. The sequence derives from a man aged 50-59 years in good health.

This CDR3 reads CASSRDRIHGYTF. The CDR3 nucleotides read TGTGCCAGCAGTCGCGACAGGATCCATGGCTACACCTTC. The rearrangement uses TRBV12-3 or TRBV12-4 and TRBJ1-2; TRBD1 might be the D (6 bases). Trimming stripped 5 bases from V and 6 bases from J, with 13 bases between. The CDR3 totals 13 residues.